This entry concerns a single TCR beta chain. What it recognizes is unknown. TCRdb re-called the 5' RACE reads with MiXCR, one entry per CDR3 protein. The sample holds roughly 320,000 distinct CDR3 sequences; around 28% are singletons and the top ten take approximately 13%. The data were taken from a study of T-cell memory formation after mild COVID-19. Study information: Each donor largely had its own TCR clusters.

Points from the study as a whole: Prior to infection, memory already included some responding clones, suggesting cross-reactive memory joined. Clones that got smaller from day 15 to 85 had even CD4/CD8, while clones growing later tipped toward CD4+. Nothing confirmed that second-wave clones peaking on day 37 were specific for SARS-CoV-2.

The TCR originated in an adult woman who had mild COVID-19 (a few samples of this study predate the infection). Cell type and time point are not known. The sample consisted of PBMCs or a T cell subset sorted from them (not recorded which).

CDR3 DNA: TGTGCCAGCAGCTCCCGGATATCTTACAATGAGCAGTTCTTC. Encoded protein: CASSSRISYNEQFF. This chain joins TRBV13 and TRBJ2-1; D is unresolved. CDR1 and CDR2 from the germline V gene are PRHDT and FYEKMQ (reference sequence). The V end was cut by 4 bases, the J end by 4 bases, with 11 bases between. This CDR3 has 14 amino acids. Full variable domain (missing parts from reference TRBV13 and TRBJ2-1): AAGVIQSPRHLIKEKRETATLKCYPIPRHDTVYWYQQGPGQDPQFLISFYEKMQSDKGSIPDRFSAQQFSDYHSELNMSSLELGDSALYFCASSSRISYNEQFFGPGTRLTVL.